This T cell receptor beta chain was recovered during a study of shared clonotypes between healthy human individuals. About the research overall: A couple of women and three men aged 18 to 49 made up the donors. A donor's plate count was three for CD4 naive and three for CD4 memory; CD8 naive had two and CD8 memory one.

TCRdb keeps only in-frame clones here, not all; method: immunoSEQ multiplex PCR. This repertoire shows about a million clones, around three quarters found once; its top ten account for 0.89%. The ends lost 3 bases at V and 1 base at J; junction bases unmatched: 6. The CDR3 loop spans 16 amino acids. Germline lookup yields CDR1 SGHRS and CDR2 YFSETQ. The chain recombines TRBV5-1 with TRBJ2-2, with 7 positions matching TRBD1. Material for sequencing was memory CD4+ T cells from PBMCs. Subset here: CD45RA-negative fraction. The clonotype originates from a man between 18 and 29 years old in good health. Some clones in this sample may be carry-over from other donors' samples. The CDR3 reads CASSSGTVMNTGELFF. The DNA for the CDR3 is TGCGCCAGCAGCTCGGGGACAGTGATGAACACCGGGGAGCTGTTTTTT.